There are many counts of the clone carrying this T cell receptor (beta chain). The sample belongs to a study of early T cells in non-severe SARS-CoV-2 infection. TCRdb reprocessed the 5' RACE reads with MiXCR, giving one entry per CDR3 protein. The data hold some 19,000 distinct CDR3 sequences, with around 4.2% observed a single time. CDR3 length: 15 amino acids. The ends lost 7 bases at V and 4 bases at J; junction bases unmatched: 9. From germline, CDR1 is SGHVS and CDR2 FNYEAQ. Sequencing used whole blood. V is TRBV7-6 and J is TRBJ2-2; 7 positions match TRBD1. The TCR was taken from an adult who was a healthcare worker with PCR-confirmed SARS-CoV-2 infection or an uninfected control (not recorded which). In DNA form, the CDR3 reads TGTGCCAGCAACCTAGGGGGCGAGGTCACCGGGGAGCTGTTTTTT. This encodes CASNLGGEVTGELFF.